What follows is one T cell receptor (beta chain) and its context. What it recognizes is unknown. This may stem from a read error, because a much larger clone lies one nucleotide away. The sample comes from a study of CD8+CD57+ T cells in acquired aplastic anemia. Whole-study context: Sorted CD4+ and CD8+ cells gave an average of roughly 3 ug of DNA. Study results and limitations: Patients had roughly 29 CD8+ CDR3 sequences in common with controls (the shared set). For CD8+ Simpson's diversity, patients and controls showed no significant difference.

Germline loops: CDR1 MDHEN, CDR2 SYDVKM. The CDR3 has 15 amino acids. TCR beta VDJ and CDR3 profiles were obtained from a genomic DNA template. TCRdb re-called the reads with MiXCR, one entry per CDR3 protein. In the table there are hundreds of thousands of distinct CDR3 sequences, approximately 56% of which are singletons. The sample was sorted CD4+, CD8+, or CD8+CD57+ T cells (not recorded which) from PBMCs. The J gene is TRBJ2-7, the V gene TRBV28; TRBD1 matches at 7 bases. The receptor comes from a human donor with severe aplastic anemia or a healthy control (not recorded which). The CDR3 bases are TGTGCCAGCACCGATGCCTCAGGGGGTAACTACGTGCAGTACTTC. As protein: CASTDASGGNYVQYF.